This TCR beta chain emerged from a study of neurological immune-mediated disorders (dated by TCRdb to the late 2010s). Concerning the study at large: Using UMI-based sequencing, the study compared peripheral blood TCR-beta repertoires from patients with HTLV-I-associated myelopathy (HAM/TSP), patients with multiple sclerosis, and healthy controls. The approximately 110 TCR-beta libraries included longitudinal samples, technical triplicates and paired sorted CD4+ and CD8+ T-cell subsets alongside PBMC samples. Longitudinal HAM/TSP and healthy donors were sampled at 3 time-points each (3-40 month intervals). The cohort included about 70 subjects: around 15 with HAM/TSP, about 34 with multiple sclerosis, and 20 or so healthy controls.

This clonotype showed up many times. The antigen it binds to is not known. The input lacks base qualities; no much larger clone sits a single base away. cDNA was synthesized by template-switch 5'RACE using a primer with a 10-nucleotide random unique molecular identifier that tagged each TCR transcript. Each sequencing run produced over 160 million TCR-beta sequences covering 15-18 subjects. The RNeasy kit was used for extraction of total RNA. The KAPA Real-time Library Amplification kit was used to amplify TCR-beta VDJ regions with primers for the TCR constant region and the 5'RACE anchor. Sample indexes and Illumina adaptors were added in a first PCR, after which library yield was increased in a second PCR. After purification with Ampure beads, the TCR product of roughly 650 bp was size-selected on a 2% E-gel SizeSelection system. Before pooling, library quality was checked on a Bioanalyzer, concentration was measured with Qubit, and libraries were quantified with the Kapa Library Quantification kit. Libraries were sequenced paired-end 2 x 150 bp on an Illumina HiSeq 2500. To increase sequence diversity, roughly 25-31% phiX was spiked into each library pool. The paper's processing steps were these. Quality-filtered reads were processed with the UMI-based MiGEC pipeline, and over 85% of raw TCR sequences were removed by the MiGEC pipeline during error correction. IMGT germline references were used for alignment of VDJ genes, and clonotypes were defined by a unique CDR3 amino acid sequence together with V-J genes. Clonal expansion, Shannon diversity, and CDR3 relatedness (CalcPairwiseDistances, ClusterSamples) were evaluated with VDJtools, and phylogenetic trees were built with CLCbio workbench. A clone was classed as expanded if it had 8 or more unique UMIs, a cutoff based on coefficient-of-variation modelling across technical triplicates. The raw public reads went through TCRdb reprocessing: fastp at Q25, MiXCR clone calling, in-frame beta chains kept. CDR3 protein sequences are deduplicated, and each keeps its most common genes and DNA. TCRdb assigned the V and J calls; the authors' analysis was not used. This sample has 55,000 to 65,000 distinct CDR3 sequences in its table, and roughly 9.7% of those were observed once. Roughly an eighth of the sample is taken by the ten largest.

This sample's time point label indicates: longitudinal time-point 2. Blood bank volunteers in Maryland, USA served as the healthy controls. Unsorted PBMC libraries were generated from 2 million PBMCs stored in RNAlater at -80 °C until RNA extraction. Peripheral blood was subjected to Ficoll-Hypaque density gradient centrifugation to isolate PBMCs, which were then cryopreserved in liquid nitrogen. Overall study results and their limits: TCR clonal expansion was highest in HAM/TSP patients and lowest in MS patients, with MS patients falling below even healthy controls. No identical CDR3 amino acid sequences were found to be shared among expanded clones across subjects, suggesting that TCR-beta repertoires were private in all groups.

In the germline V gene, CDR1 corresponds to MDHEN and CDR2 to SYDVKM. Reading from cysteine to phenylalanine, the CDR3 counts 16 amino acids. The sequence is cut down to CDR3 DNA, 48 bases in frame from base 1. V and J are trimmed by 6 bases and 6 bases, and the gene matches miss 11 bases of the junction. This clonotype originated in a young man in good health. The sequence links TRBV28 to TRBJ2-2, and 9 bases in between align with TRBD1. The sequenced sample was PBMCs. The CDR3 region has the sequence CASRVGQGLAAGELFF. The nucleotides read TGTGCCAGCAGAGTGGGACAGGGCCTCGCGGCCGGGGAGCTGTTTTTT.